The 17 T cell receptor beta chains given below trace back to one sample, sequenced in a study of CD8 T cells in Susac syndrome. Random-hexamer reverse transcription was applied to about 0.5 to 1 ug RNA. A single record per CDR3 protein comes from TCRdb applying MiXCR to the immunoSEQ multiplex PCR reads. The data show some 260,000 distinct CDR3 sequences, with 80% to 95% seen just once and roughly 0.072% held by the top ten. The sequenced sample was CD4+ T cells from PBMCs. The receptors stem from a human donor with multiple sclerosis.

The chain couples TRBV12-3 or TRBV12-4 to TRBJ2-1; a weak D match, TRBD1 (7 bases). The ends were cut back, 5 bases at V and 12 bases at J, with 23 bases in the middle. This CDR3 contains 15 residues. CDR3 sequence reads: CASSPLPTGEVSQFF. Written as DNA, the CDR3 is TGTGCCAGCAGTCCCCTCCCTACAGGGGAGGTCTCGCAGTTCTTC.

The count of this clonotype is one. The J gene is TRBJ2-2, the V gene TRBV24-1, with 8 bases identical to TRBD2. Trimming cost V 4 bases and J 1 base; bases outside gene matches: 4. The germline CDR1 and CDR2 sequences are KGHDR and SFDVKD. The CDR3 runs 16 residues. The CDR3, as DNA: TGTGCCACCAGTGACCGGCGGGGGGTGAACACCGGGGAGCTGTTTTTT. It translates to CATSDRRGVNTGELFF.

V is TRBV25-1 and J is TRBJ1-2; a possible D gene is TRBD1 (5 bases). The germline V gene encodes CDR1 MGHDK and CDR2 SYGVNS. The CDR3 covers 13 residues. The V gene lost 7 bases and the J gene lost 4 bases, with 13 bases spanning the gap. This CDR3 reads CASTQGAAYGYTF. DNA of the CDR3: TGTGCCAGCACCCAAGGGGCAGCCTATGGCTACACCTTC.

The chain has TRBV3-1 and TRBJ2-1, with 8 nucleotides matching TRBD2. This CDR3 comprises 18 residues. CDR1 and CDR2 from the germline V gene are LGHDT and YNNKEL (reference sequence). Unmatched junction bases numbered 16, after V lost 3 bases and J lost 6 bases. CDR3 sequence reads: CASSQPRGAGGPVNEQFF. The DNA for the CDR3 is TGTGCCAGCAGCCAGCCTAGAGGGGCGGGAGGCCCGGTCAATGAGCAGTTCTTC.

The rearrangement links TRBV9 to TRBJ2-3, with 7 bases identical to TRBD1. The germline V gene has CDR1 SGDLS and CDR2 YYNGEE. V lost 4 bases and J lost 2; bases outside the gene matches: 10. This CDR3 contains 16 residues. This chain's CDR3 is CASSPGDRVNTDTQYF. The CDR3 DNA reads as TGTGCCAGCAGCCCCGGGGACAGAGTTAACACAGATACGCAGTATTTT.

The V call is TRBV6-6, the J call TRBJ1-2, with 9 bases identical to TRBD1. The CDR3 runs 16 residues. Germline V CDR1 and CDR2: MNHNY, SVGAGI (reference sequence). Losses at the gene ends were 6 bases for V and 6 bases for J; bases not matched to a gene: 14. This CDR3 reads CASSPGITGGADGYTF. CDR3 DNA sequence: TGTGCCAGCAGCCCCGGAATCACAGGGGGCGCAGATGGCTACACCTTC.

The rearrangement joins TRBV7-2 to TRBJ2-3, with 7 bases that match TRBD2. There are 16 residues in the CDR3. The germline gives CDR1 SGHTA, CDR2 FQGNSA. Unmatched junction bases numbered 10, after V lost 5 bases and J lost 2 bases. CDR3 sequence (DNA): TGTGCCAGCAGCCCCAGGAGCGGGGTTATCACAGATACGCAGTATTTT. This gives the protein CASSPRSGVITDTQYF.

The V call is TRBV2, the J call TRBJ2-3; D is ambiguous. Germline V gene lookup returns CDR1 SNHLY and CDR2 FYNNEI. There are 13 residues in the CDR3. The V gene lost 2 bases and the J gene lost 3 bases, with 6 bases spanning the gap. The CDR3 region has the DNA TGTGCCAGCAGTGAATTGGGTACAGATACGCAGTATTTT. It codes for CASSELGTDTQYF.

The V and J genes are TRBV20-1 and TRBJ2-3; D unresolved. V was clipped by 5 bases and J by 1 base, with 13 bases between them. This CDR3 comprises 14 residues. Germline CDR1 DFQATT, CDR2 SNEGSKA (reference sequence). The CDR3 nucleotides are TGCAGTGCTGGACGTGGGCTACGCACAGATACGCAGTATTTT. Its translation: CSAGRGLRTDTQYF.

The rearrangement uses TRBV11-3 and TRBJ2-5; perhaps TRBD2 as D (6 bases). Germline loops: CDR1 SGHNT, CDR2 YENEEA. Trimming took off 3 bases at V and 5 bases at J, with 13 bases between the two ends. This CDR3 contains 14 residues. The CDR3 DNA reads as TGTGCCAGCAGCTTCCGGGACGGAGGGGAGACCCAGTACTTC. Protein: CASSFRDGGETQYF.

This clonotype was seen a single time. The J gene is TRBJ1-2, the V gene TRBV27, with D unresolved. Germline-derived CDR1 and CDR2 are MNHEY and SMNVEV (reference sequence). This CDR3 has 13 amino acids. Between the trimmed V and J ends, which lost 3 bases and 0 bases, there was a span of 5 bases. CDR3 sequence (DNA): TGTGCCAGCAGTTTTAGTTCTAACTATGGCTACACCTTC. This translates into CASSFSSNYGYTF.

This chain connects TRBV6-5 to TRBJ2-4; tentative D call: TRBD2 (6 bases). V was trimmed by 4 bases and J by 0 bases, leaving 16 bases between them. Germline V gene sequence: CDR1 MNHEY, CDR2 SVGAGI. This CDR3 region has 17 residues. CDR3 bases: TGTGCCAGCAGTTCCGCGGGGCAGGGACTAGCCAAAAACATTCAGTACTTC. Translated: CASSSAGQGLAKNIQYF.

V gene TRBV5-1 combines with J gene TRBJ1-3; D might be TRBD1 (6 bases). Trimming removed 0 bases from V and 9 bases from J, with 13 bases in between. Looked up from germline, CDR1 is SGHRS and CDR2 is YFSETQ. The CDR3 totals 14 residues. CDR3: CASSLELQGSTIYF. In DNA, the CDR3 is TGCGCCAGCAGCTTGGAGTTACAGGGCTCCACCATATATTTT.

This clonotype was seen just once. V gene TRBV19 combines with J gene TRBJ1-4, with 7 bases identical to TRBD1. The germline V gene encodes CDR1 LNHDA and CDR2 SQIVND (reference sequence). CDR3 length: 14 amino acids. V shed 10 bases, J shed 3 bases, and the junction held 8 bases outside the gene matches. The CDR3 loop reads CATSPGGANEKLFF. The CDR3 DNA is TGTGCCACCTCCCCAGGGGGAGCTAATGAAAAACTGTTTTTT.

The J gene is TRBJ2-1, the V gene TRBV5-1, with D possibly TRBD1 on 5 matching bases. CDR3 size: 15 residues. Germline V gene data show CDR1 as SGHRS and CDR2 as YFSETQ. V was shortened by 0 bases and J by 3 bases, with 10 bases between the two germline ends. CDR3 nucleotide sequence: TGCGCCAGCAGCTTGGTGAGCAGGGTCTACAATGAGCAGTTCTTC. This translates into CASSLVSRVYNEQFF.

The V call is TRBV3-1, the J call TRBJ1-1; D gene unclear. CDR3 length equals 15 residues. CDR1 and CDR2 from the germline V gene are LGHDT and YNNKEL (reference sequence). Trimming removed 2 bases at V and 0 bases at J, with 10 bases between. CDR3 DNA sequence: TGTGCCAGCAGCCAACGAAGGACGGTGAACACTGAAGCTTTCTTT. Translation gives CASSQRRTVNTEAFF.

V gene TRBV19 combines with J gene TRBJ1-1; 7 bases map to TRBD1. The CDR3 loop spans 14 amino acids. CDR1 LNHDA and CDR2 SQIVND come from the germline V gene (reference sequence). V dropped 9 bases and J dropped 0; count of bases not matched to a gene: 7. Written as DNA, the CDR3 is TGTGCCAGCCAAAACAGGGGTATGAACACTGAAGCTTTCTTT. The encoded protein is CASQNRGMNTEAFF.